These T cell receptor beta chains were read from a single sample in a study of blood T cell repertoires in COVID-19. Produced via immunoSEQ multiplex PCR; TCRdb's table is partial and in-frame only. This table holds around 250,000 clones, 80% to 90% found once. Sequenced input: peripheral blood. These receptors came from a man at least 80 years old with acute or convalescent COVID-19. CDR3s include the opening cysteine and the closing phenylalanine or tryptophan. D genes are given only for firm matches. Only some rows state a clone size, as once, few, many or a class for expanded clones.

size | J | V | D | DNA | CDR3
. | TRBJ2-7 | TRBV6-6 | TRBD1 | TGTGCCAGCAGCCAAAGACCGGGACAGAGATCCTACGAGCAGTACTTC | CASSQRPGQRSYEQYF
. | TRBJ2-3 | TRBV24-1 | TRBD2 | TGTGCCACCAGTGTATTAGCGGGAGGGAACACAGATACGCAGTATTTT | CATSVLAGGNTDTQYF
. | TRBJ1-2 | TRBV5-1 | . | TGCGCCAGCAGCCCGGGAGGAGCGCAGGGAAACTATGGCTACACCTTC | CASSPGGAQGNYGYTF
. | TRBJ1-5 | TRBV28 | . | TGTGCCAGCAGTCCCGGTGGGGCTAGCAATCAGCCCCAGCATTTT | CASSPGGASNQPQHF
. | TRBJ1-6 | TRBV5-1 | TRBD1 | TGCGCCAGCAGCTTGGCGGGACAGGGACCTTATAATTCACCCCTCCACTTT | CASSLAGQGPYNSPLHF
. | TRBJ2-3 | TRBV11-2 | TRBD2 | TGTGCCAGCAGCTTAGCCTTACAAGCGGGGGGGCCAGGAGATACGCAGTATTTT | CASSLALQAGGPGDTQYF
once | TRBJ1-2 | TRBV10-3 | . | TGTGCCATCAGTGAAGACAGCAGCTACACCTTC | CAISEDSSYTF
. | TRBJ2-7 | TRBV9 | TRBD2 | TGTGCCAGCAGCGTTGGAGCGGGGGCCTCCTACGAGCAGTACTTC | CASSVGAGASYEQYF
. | TRBJ2-2 | TRBV19 | TRBD1 | TGTGCCAGTAGCAAGACAGGGGGCTTAACCGGGGAGCTGTTTTTT | CASSKTGGLTGELFF
. | TRBJ2-3 | TRBV28 | . | TGTGCCAGCAGTACCCTGGGGGAGGGGGCAGATACGCAGTATTTT | CASSTLGEGADTQYF
. | TRBJ2-3 | TRBV3-1/TRBV3-2 | TRBD2 | TGTGCCAGCAGCCGGACTAGCGGTCCCGCAGATACGCAGTATTTT | CASSRTSGPADTQYF
. | TRBJ1-1 | TRBV5-1 | . | TGCGCCAGCAGCTTCTCAGGGCTAGGTGGCACTGAAGCTTTCTTT | CASSFSGLGGTEAFF
once | TRBJ2-3 | TRBV5-4 | . | TGTGCCAGCATGTGGGGCGGGGCTAGCACAGATACGCAGTATTTT | CASMWGGASTDTQYF
. | TRBJ1-3 | TRBV28 | . | TGTGCCAGCAGTTCCCCCTCCTCTGGAAACACCATATATTTT | CASSSPSSGNTIYF
. | TRBJ2-5 | TRBV28 | TRBD2 | TGTGCCAGCAGTTTCCCGGGACTAGCGGTTCAAGAGACCCAGTACTTC | CASSFPGLAVQETQYF
. | TRBJ2-2 | TRBV18 | . | TGTGCCAGCTCACCGTTGGCCGGGACCGGGGAGCTGTTTTTT | CASSPLAGTGELFF
. | TRBJ2-1 | TRBV3-1/TRBV3-2 | TRBD2 | TGTGCCAGCACCCGGGGGGGAGAGCAGTTCTTC | CASTRGGEQFF
. | TRBJ2-7 | TRBV3-1/TRBV3-2 | . | TGTGCCAGCAGTCCGCAGGGTAGGGAGCAGTACTTC | CASSPQGREQYF
. | TRBJ1-5 | TRBV5-1 | . | TGCGCCAGCAGCTTGTCTAGCAGAGATAATCAGCCCCAGCATTTT | CASSLSSRDNQPQHF
. | TRBJ1-3 | TRBV3-1/TRBV3-2 | . | TGTGCCAGCAGCCCATCAGGGATCTCTGGAAACACCATATATTTT | CASSPSGISGNTIYF
. | TRBJ1-1 | TRBV9 | . | TGTGCCAGCAGCGTAGGGCCGGGCCAGGGGGCTTTCTTT | CASSVGPGQGAFF